This T cell receptor (beta chain) is drawn from a study of shared clonotypes between healthy human individuals. Cells designated naive CD8 were CD45RO-negative and were positively selected for CCR7, with terminally differentiated effector memory CD45RA+ cells excluded. Sorted-subset replicate PCR reactions were performed with approximately 180 ng DNA, corresponding to tens of thousands of T cell genomes. Libraries were prepared by immunoSEQ multiplex PCR; TCRdb keeps only in-frame clonotypes and omits some of them. In the table there are around 2,000,000 clones, about 95% of which are singletons. General study results and limits: Rarefaction gave evidence that sorted-subset sequencing remained incomplete despite large depth.

Deletions cut 0 bases from V and 4 bases from J, with 13 bases between. Germline CDR1 and CDR2: SGHRS and YFSETQ. CDR3 length: 15 residues. About this clone: Its antigen is still unknown.

The chain combines TRBV5-1 with TRBJ1-1; no reliable D call. This receptor was taken from a man aged 18 to 30 in good health. The sequencing input was naive CD8+ T cells sorted from blood. The CDR3: CASSLASLAGTEAFF. The CDR3, as DNA: TGCGCCAGCAGCTTGGCCAGCTTAGCGGGCACTGAAGCTTTCTTT.